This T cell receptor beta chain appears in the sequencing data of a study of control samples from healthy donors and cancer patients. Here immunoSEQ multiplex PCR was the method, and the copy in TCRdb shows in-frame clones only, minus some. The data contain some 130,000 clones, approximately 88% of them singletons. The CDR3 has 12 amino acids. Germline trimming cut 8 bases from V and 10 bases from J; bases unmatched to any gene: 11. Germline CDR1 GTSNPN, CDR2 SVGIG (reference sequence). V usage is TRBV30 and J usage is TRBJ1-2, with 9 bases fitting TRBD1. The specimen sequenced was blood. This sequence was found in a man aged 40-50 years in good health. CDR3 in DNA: TGTGCCAAGACAGGGGGACATAGAGTCTACACCTTC. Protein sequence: CAKTGGHRVYTF.